A single T cell receptor beta chain is shown here with its context. TCRdb's copy holds only in-frame clones and misses some; the assay was immunoSEQ multiplex PCR. The sample has some 69,000 clones, roughly 88% seen once. The sample is drawn from a study of technical replicates of blood from several donors. The CDR3 extends over 15 amino acids. V lost 5 bases, J lost 4 bases, and 15 bases lay in between. Germline V CDR1 and CDR2: SGHVS, FQNEAQ. The specimen sequenced was PBMCs. The receptor comes from a human donor in good health. Some clones in this sample may be carry-over from other donors' samples. The V call is TRBV7-8, the J call TRBJ1-3; D is uncertain. The CDR3 bases are TGTGCCAGCAGCGACGCCCGGTCGGGAGGAAACACCATATATTTT. Translation: CASSDARSGGNTIYF.